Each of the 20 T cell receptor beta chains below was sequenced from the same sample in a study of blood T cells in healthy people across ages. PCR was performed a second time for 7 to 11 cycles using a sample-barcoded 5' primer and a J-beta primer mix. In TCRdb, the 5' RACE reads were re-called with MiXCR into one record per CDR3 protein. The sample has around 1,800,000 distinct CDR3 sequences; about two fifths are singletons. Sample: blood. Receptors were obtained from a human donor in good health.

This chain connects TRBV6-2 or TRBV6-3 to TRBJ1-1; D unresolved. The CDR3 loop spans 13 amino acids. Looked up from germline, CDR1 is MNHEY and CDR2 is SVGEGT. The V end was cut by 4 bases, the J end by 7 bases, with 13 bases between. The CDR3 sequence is CASSLGSLHEAFF. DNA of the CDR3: TGTGCCAGCAGTTTAGGCAGCCTACATGAAGCTTTCTTT.

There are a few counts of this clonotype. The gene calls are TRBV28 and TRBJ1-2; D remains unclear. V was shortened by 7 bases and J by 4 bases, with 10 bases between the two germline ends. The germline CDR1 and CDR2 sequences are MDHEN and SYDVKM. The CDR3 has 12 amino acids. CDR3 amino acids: CASNSYIYGYTF. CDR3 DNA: TGTGCCAGCAACTCCTACATCTATGGCTACACCTTC.

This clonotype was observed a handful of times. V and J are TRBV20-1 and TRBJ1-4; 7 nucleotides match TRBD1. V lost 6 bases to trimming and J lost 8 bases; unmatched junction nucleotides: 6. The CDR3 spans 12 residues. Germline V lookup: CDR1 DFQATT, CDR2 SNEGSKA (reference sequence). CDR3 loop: CSATGNVEKLFF. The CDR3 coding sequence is TGCAGTGCGACAGGGAATGTGGAAAAACTGTTTTTT.

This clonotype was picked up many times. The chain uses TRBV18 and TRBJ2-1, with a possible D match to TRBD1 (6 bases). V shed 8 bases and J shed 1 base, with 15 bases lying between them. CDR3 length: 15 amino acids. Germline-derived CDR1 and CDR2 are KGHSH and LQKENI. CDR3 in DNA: TGTGCCAGCAGCCCCAGGGGTGGGTCCTACAATGAGCAGTTCTTC. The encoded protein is CASSPRGGSYNEQFF.

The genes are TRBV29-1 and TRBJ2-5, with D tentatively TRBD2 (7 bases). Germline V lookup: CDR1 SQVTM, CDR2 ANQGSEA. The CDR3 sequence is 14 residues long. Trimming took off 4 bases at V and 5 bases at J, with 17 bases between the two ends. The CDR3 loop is CSVGGGALSETQYF. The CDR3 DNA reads TGCAGCGTTGGAGGGGGGGCCTTGTCGGAGACCCAGTACTTC.

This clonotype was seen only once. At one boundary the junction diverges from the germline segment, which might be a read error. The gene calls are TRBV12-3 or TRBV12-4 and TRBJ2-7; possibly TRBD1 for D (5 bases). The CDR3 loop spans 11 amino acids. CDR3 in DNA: TGTGCCAGCAGTTTCGGACACGACCAGTACTTC. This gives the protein CASSFGHDQYF.

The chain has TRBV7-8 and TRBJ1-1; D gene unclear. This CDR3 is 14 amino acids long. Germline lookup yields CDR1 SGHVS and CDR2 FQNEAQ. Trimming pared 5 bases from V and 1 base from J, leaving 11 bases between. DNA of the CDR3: TGTGCCAGCAGCCTGTCAACAGAGAACACTGAAGCTTTCTTT. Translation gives CASSLSTENTEAFF.

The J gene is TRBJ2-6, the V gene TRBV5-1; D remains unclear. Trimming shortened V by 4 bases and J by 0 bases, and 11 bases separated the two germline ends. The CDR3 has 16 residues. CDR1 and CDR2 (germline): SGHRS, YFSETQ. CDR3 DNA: TGCGCCAGCAGCGGTAGTACCGACTCTGGGGCCAACGTCCTGACTTTC. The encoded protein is CASSGSTDSGANVLTF.

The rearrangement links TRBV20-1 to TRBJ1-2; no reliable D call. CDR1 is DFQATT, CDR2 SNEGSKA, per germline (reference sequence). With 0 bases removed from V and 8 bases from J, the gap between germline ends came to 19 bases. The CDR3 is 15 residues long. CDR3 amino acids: CSARDNTVGREGYTF. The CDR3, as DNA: TGCAGTGCTAGAGATAACACCGTCGGACGGGAGGGCTACACCTTC.

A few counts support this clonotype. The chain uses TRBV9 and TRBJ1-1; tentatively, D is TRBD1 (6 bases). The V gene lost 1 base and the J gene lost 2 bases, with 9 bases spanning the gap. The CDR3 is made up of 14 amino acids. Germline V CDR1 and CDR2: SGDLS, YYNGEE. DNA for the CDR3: TGTGCCAGCAGCGTAACAGGGAGCAACACTGAAGCTTTCTTT. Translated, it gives CASSVTGSNTEAFF.

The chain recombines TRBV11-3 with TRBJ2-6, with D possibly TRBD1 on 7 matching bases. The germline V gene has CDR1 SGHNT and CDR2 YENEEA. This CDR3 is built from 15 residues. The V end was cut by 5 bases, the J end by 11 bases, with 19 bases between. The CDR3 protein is CASSGGSGRGDVLTF. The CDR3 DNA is TGTGCCAGCAGCGGCGGATCGGGCAGGGGGGACGTCCTGACTTTC. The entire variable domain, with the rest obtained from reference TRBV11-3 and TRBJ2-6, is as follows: EAGVVQSPRYKIIEKKQPVAFWCNPISGHNTLYWYLQNLGQGPELLIRYENEEAVDDSQLPKDRFSAERLKGVDSTLKIQPAELGDSAVYLCASSGGSGRGDVLTFGAGSRLTVL.

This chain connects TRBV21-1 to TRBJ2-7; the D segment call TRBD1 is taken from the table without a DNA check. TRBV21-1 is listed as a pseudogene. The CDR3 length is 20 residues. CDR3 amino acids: CASSKDPFRNRVISSYEQYF. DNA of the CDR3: TGTGCCAGCAGCAAAGACCCCTTTAGGAACAGGGTGATTAGCTCCTACGAGCAGTACTTC.

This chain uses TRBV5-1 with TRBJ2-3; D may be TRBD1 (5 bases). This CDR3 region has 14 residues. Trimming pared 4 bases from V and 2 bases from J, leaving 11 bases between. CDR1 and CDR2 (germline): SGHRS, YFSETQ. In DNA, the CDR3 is TGCGCCAGCAGCGCGGACACCCCCACAGATACGCAGTATTTT. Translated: CASSADTPTDTQYF.

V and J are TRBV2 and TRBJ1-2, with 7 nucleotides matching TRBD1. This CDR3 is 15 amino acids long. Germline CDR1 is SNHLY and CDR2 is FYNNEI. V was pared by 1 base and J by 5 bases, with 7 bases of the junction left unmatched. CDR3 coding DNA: TGTGCCAGCAGTGAAGTTACAGGGGCACAGTATGGCTACACCTTC. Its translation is CASSEVTGAQYGYTF.

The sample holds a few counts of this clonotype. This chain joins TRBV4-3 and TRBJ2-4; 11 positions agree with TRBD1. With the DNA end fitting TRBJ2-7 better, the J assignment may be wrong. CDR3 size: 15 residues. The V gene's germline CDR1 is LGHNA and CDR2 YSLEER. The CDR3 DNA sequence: TGCGCCAGCAGCCAGGACAGGGGGCCAAACTACGAGCAGTACTTC. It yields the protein CASSQDRGPNYEQYF.

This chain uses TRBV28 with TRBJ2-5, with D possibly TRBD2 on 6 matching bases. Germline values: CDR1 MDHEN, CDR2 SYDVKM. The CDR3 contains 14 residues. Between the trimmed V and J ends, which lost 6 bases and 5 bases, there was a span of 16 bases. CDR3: CASSNLWRDETQYF. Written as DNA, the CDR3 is TGTGCCAGCAGCAACTTGTGGAGGGATGAGACCCAGTACTTC.

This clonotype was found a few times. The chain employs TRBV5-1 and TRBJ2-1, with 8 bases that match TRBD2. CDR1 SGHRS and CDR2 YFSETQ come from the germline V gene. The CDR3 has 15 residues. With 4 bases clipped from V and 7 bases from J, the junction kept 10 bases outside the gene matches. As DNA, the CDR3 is TGCGCCAGCAGCGGAACCGGGACTAGTCTAAATGAGCAGTTCTTC. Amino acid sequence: CASSGTGTSLNEQFF.

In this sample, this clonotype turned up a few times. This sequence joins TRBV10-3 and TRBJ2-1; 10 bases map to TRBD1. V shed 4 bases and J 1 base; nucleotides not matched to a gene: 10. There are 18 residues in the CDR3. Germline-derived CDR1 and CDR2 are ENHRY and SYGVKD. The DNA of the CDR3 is TGTGCCATCAGTGGTCCCCTCTCGGGACAGGGGTCCTACAATGAGCAGTTCTTC. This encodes CAISGPLSGQGSYNEQFF.

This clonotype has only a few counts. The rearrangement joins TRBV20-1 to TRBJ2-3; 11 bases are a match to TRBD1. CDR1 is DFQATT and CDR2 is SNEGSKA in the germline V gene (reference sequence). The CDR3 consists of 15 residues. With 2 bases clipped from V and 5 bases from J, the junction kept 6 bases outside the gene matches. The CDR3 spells CSARPDRGPGDTQYF. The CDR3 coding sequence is TGCAGTGCTAGACCGGACAGGGGGCCGGGAGATACGCAGTATTTT.

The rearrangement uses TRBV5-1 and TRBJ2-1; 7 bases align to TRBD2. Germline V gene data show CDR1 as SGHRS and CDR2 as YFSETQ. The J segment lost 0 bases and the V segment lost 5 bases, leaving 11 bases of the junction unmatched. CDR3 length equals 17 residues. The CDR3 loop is CASRSWVGGSSYNEQFF. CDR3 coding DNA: TGCGCCAGCAGATCCTGGGTGGGGGGGAGCTCCTACAATGAGCAGTTCTTC.